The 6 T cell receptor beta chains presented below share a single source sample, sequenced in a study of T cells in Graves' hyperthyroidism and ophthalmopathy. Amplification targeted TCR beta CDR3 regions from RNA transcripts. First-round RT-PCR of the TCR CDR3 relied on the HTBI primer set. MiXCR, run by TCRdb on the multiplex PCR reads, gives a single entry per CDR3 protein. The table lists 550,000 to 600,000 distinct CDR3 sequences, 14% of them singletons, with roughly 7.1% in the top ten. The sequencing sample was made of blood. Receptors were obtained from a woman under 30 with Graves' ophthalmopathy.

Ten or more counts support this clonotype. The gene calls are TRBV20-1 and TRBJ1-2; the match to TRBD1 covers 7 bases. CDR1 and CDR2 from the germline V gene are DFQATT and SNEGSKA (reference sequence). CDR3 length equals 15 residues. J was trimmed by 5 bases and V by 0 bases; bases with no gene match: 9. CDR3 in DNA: TGCAGTGCTAGAGATCGTGTGGGACAGCAATATGGCTACACCTTC. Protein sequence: CSARDRVGQQYGYTF.

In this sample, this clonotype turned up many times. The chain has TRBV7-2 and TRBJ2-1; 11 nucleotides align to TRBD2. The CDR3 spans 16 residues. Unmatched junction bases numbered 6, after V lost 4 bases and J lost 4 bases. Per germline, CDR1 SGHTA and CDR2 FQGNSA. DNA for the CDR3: TGTGCCAGCAGCTCTCTAGCGGGAGGTCTTTACAATGAGCAGTTCTTC. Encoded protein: CASSSLAGGLYNEQFF. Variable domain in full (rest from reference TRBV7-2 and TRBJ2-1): GAGVSQSPSNKVTEKGKDVELRCDPISGHTALYWYRQSLGQGLEFLIYFQGNSAPDKSGLPSDRFSAERTGGSVSTLTIQRTQQEDSAVYLCASSSLAGGLYNEQFFGPGTRLTVL.

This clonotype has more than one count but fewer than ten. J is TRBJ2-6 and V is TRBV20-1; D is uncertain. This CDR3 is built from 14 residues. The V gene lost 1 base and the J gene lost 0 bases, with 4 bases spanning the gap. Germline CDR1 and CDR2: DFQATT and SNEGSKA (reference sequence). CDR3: CSARVGSGANVLTF. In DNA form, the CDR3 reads TGCAGTGCTAGAGTGGGCTCTGGGGCCAACGTCCTGACTTTC.

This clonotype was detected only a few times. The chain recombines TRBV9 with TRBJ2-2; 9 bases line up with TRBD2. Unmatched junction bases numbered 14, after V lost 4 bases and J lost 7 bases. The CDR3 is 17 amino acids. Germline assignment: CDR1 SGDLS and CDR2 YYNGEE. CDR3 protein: CASSPAAAGGPSGELFF. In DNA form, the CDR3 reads TGTGCCAGCAGCCCCGCCGCCGCGGGAGGGCCGAGCGGGGAGCTGTTTTTT.

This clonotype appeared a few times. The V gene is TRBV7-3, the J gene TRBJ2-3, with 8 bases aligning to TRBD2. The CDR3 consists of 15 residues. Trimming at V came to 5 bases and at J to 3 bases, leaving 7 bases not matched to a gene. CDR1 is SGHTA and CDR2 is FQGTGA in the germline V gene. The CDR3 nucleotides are TGTGCCAGCAGCCATCGGGGCGGGAGGACAGATACGCAGTATTTT. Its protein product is CASSHRGGRTDTQYF.

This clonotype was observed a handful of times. CDR3 residues: CASSVTRDEQFF. The CDR3 DNA is TGTGCCAGCAGCGTAACCCGTGATGAGCAGTTCTTC. V and J are TRBV9 and TRBJ2-1; D is unresolved. The ends were cut back, 1 base at V and 8 bases at J, with 7 bases in the middle. From germline, CDR1 is SGDLS and CDR2 YYNGEE. CDR3 size: 12 residues. Full variable domain (remainder filled in from reference TRBV9 and TRBJ2-1): DSGVTQTPKHLITATGQRVTLRCSPRSGDLSVYWYQQSLDQGLQFLIQYYNGEERAKGNILERFSAQQFPDLHSELNLSSLELGDSALYFCASSVTRDEQFFGPGTRLTVL.